This T cell receptor (beta chain) was retrieved from a study of T cell responses to AZD1222 COVID-19 vaccine. Study observations and caveats: White British people made up most donors, females outnumbered males, and clonal diversity was possibly underestimated. Just a handful of AZD1222 recipients were seropositive at baseline. Mapped onto spike, vaccine-associated CD4 TCRs spanned it and were dominant at 160-218 and 743-854. Repertoire samples came only from after the peak T cell response.

Here immunoSEQ multiplex PCR was the method, and the copy in TCRdb shows in-frame clones only, minus some. This table has over 150,000 clones, about 93% appearing once. With regard to this clone: As yet, its antigen is unknown.

The sequence derives from an adult who received the MenACWY meningococcal vaccine as a control. This sample comprised peripheral blood, obtained 28 days after the second dose of the MenACWY control vaccine.

CDR3 sequence: CASSRSSGGGGEQFF. CDR3 DNA sequence: TGTGCCAGCAGCCGTTCTAGCGGGGGCGGGGGTGAGCAGTTCTTC. The V call is TRBV6-5, the J call TRBJ2-1, with TRBD2 matching 10 bases. The CDR3 spans 15 residues. V lost 6 bases, J lost 9 bases, and 11 bases stayed unmatched. CDR1 and CDR2 (germline): MNHEY, SVGAGI.